This TCR beta chain was captured in a study of T cells in Graves' hyperthyroidism and ophthalmopathy. The ends were cut back, 3 bases at V and 6 bases at J, with 21 bases in the middle. Germline V gene data show CDR1 as DFQATT and CDR2 as SNEGSKA (reference sequence). This CDR3 has 16 amino acids. A few counts support this clonotype. What was amplified from RNA transcripts were TCR beta CDR3 regions. A set of HTBI primers served as the primers for a first-round RT-PCR of the TCR CDR3. TCRdb redid the calling of the multiplex PCR reads with MiXCR, one entry per CDR3 protein. The data contain a few hundred thousand distinct CDR3 sequences, approximately 25% of them singletons.

The J gene is TRBJ1-5, the V gene TRBV20-1, with TRBD1 as a possible D gene (6 bases). This clonotype was sampled from a man in his fifties with Graves' hyperthyroidism. Specimen: blood. CDR3 nucleotide sequence: TGCAGTGCTAGGGAATCCAGGGGCGGTTCGATTCAGCCCCAGCATTTT. Translated: CSARESRGGSIQPQHF.